A single sample is the source of the 20 T cell receptor beta chains below, sequenced in a study of blood T cell repertoires in COVID-19. Using immunoSEQ multiplex PCR, the repertoire was profiled, and TCRdb retains in-frame clones only, with some absent. The repertoire has around 120,000 clones, 85% to 90% of them found once; the top ten carry more than 25%. The specimen was peripheral blood. These receptors originate from an older woman with acute or convalescent COVID-19.

The rearrangement joins TRBV5-1 to TRBJ2-7; possibly TRBD1 for D (6 bases). CDR1 is SGHRS, CDR2 YFSETQ, per germline. Trimming took off 4 bases at V and 2 bases at J, with 13 bases between the two ends. The CDR3 length is 14 residues. This CDR3 reads CASSEQGSPYEQYF. DNA for the CDR3: TGCGCCAGCAGCGAACAGGGAAGTCCCTACGAGCAGTACTTC.

The chain combines TRBV27 with TRBJ1-2; D not certain. The CDR3 extends over 17 amino acids. Trimming took 3 bases from V and 3 from J, leaving 20 bases between them. Looked up from germline, CDR1 is MNHEY and CDR2 is SMNVEV (reference sequence). In nucleotides, the CDR3 is TGTGCCAGCAGTTTTAGGATCAGTTCAGCGATTGACTATGGCTACACCTTC. Protein: CASSFRISSAIDYGYTF.

In DNA, the CDR3 is TGTGCCAGCAGCTTGAGCAGCGGCAATGAAAAACTGTTTTTT. It is translated as CASSLSSGNEKLFF. V usage is TRBV5-6 and J usage is TRBJ1-4; D unclear. This CDR3 has 14 amino acids. CDR1 and CDR2 from the germline V gene are SGHDT and YYEEEE. V gave up 1 base and J gave up 5 bases, with 9 bases separating them.

The chain uses TRBV9 and TRBJ2-7, with TRBD1 matching over 7 bases. Germline assignment: CDR1 SGDLS and CDR2 YYNGEE. V lost 0 bases and J lost 2; bases outside the gene matches: 2. The CDR3 is 14 amino acids. The CDR3 loop is CASSVGGQAYEQYF. In DNA form, the CDR3 reads TGTGCCAGCAGCGTAGGAGGACAGGCCTACGAGCAGTACTTC.

This sequence joins TRBV6-4 and TRBJ2-3; 7 bases align to TRBD2. Germline values: CDR1 MRHNA, CDR2 SNTAGT. With 0 bases clipped from V and 3 bases from J, the junction kept 6 bases outside the gene matches. The CDR3 has 16 amino acids. Written as DNA, the CDR3 is TGTGCCAGCAGTGACTCGAGTGGGGGGGGTACAGATACGCAGTATTTT. Translated: CASSDSSGGGTDTQYF.

V is TRBV19 and J is TRBJ1-2; 7 positions agree with TRBD1. The V gene end was trimmed by 5 bases and the J gene end by 6 bases; junction bases not matched to a gene: 6. This CDR3 spans 13 amino acids. Germline CDR1 and CDR2: LNHDA and SQIVND (reference sequence). CDR3 loop: CASSLTGTDGYTF. CDR3 DNA sequence: TGTGCCAGTAGTCTTACCGGGACAGATGGCTACACCTTC.

This clone has more than one count but fewer than ten. The chain combines TRBV29-1 with TRBJ1-2, with a possible D match to TRBD1 (5 bases). CDR1 is SQVTM and CDR2 is ANQGSEA in the germline V gene. The CDR3 extends over 14 amino acids. Trimming took off 6 bases at V and 4 bases at J, with 18 bases between the two ends. CDR3 amino acids: CSVATGLRGYGYTF. The CDR3 DNA follows: TGCAGCGTGGCTACAGGTCTTCGTGGCTATGGCTACACCTTC.

This chain connects TRBV7-8 to TRBJ1-1; D might be TRBD1 (5 bases). Trimming shortened V by 4 bases and J by 2 bases, and 14 bases separated the two germline ends. Germline V lookup: CDR1 SGHVS, CDR2 FQNEAQ. This CDR3 has 15 residues. The DNA of the CDR3 is TGTGCCAGCAGCTCCCTCGGAGGGGCTAACACTGAAGCTTTCTTT. It encodes CASSSLGGANTEAFF.

The rearrangement joins TRBV9 to TRBJ1-4; TRBD1 is a possible D gene (5 bases). The CDR3 is made up of 16 amino acids. V dropped 0 bases and J dropped 8 bases, with 17 bases sitting between them. Germline V gene lookup returns CDR1 SGDLS and CDR2 YYNGEE. Here the CDR3 reads CASSVDSGQGGEKLFF. The CDR3 DNA reads TGTGCCAGCAGCGTAGATTCAGGGCAGGGTGGAGAAAAACTGTTTTTT.

The gene calls are TRBV2 and TRBJ1-5; D remains unclear. Germline V gene data show CDR1 as SNHLY and CDR2 as FYNNEI. Trimming shortened V by 7 bases and J by 0 bases, and 7 bases separated the two germline ends. The CDR3 runs 13 residues. CDR3 protein: CASNDNSNQPQHF. In DNA form, the CDR3 reads TGTGCCAGCAATGACAATAGCAATCAGCCCCAGCATTTT.

This clone was picked up a small number of times. This sequence joins TRBV18 and TRBJ1-5; D not resolved. This CDR3 spans 13 amino acids. CDR1 KGHSH and CDR2 LQKENI come from the germline V gene. The ends were cut back, 2 bases at V and 5 bases at J, with 7 bases in the middle. CDR3 sequence (DNA): TGTGCCAGCTCACCATTTACGGATCAGCCCCAGCATTTT. It yields the protein CASSPFTDQPQHF.

The chain couples TRBV9 to TRBJ2-7, with 7 bases aligning to TRBD2. This CDR3 contains 16 residues. Germline V gene sequence: CDR1 SGDLS, CDR2 YYNGEE. V shed 0 bases, J shed 0 bases, and the junction held 6 bases outside the gene matches. CDR3 bases: TGTGCCAGCAGCGTAGGGGGCTTAGCGGGCTCCTACGAGCAGTACTTC. Protein: CASSVGGLAGSYEQYF.

V and J are TRBV5-1 and TRBJ1-1, with a weak D call TRBD1 (5 bases). Germline CDR1 and CDR2: SGHRS and YFSETQ. Deletions cut 4 bases from V and 4 bases from J, with 17 bases between. This CDR3 has 15 amino acids. The CDR3 DNA reads TGCGCCAGCAGCGGGCGGGACCCCCGGACCACTGAAGCTTTCTTT. Its translation: CASSGRDPRTTEAFF.

The V gene is TRBV28, the J gene TRBJ1-3, with D tentatively TRBD1 (6 bases). The germline V gene has CDR1 MDHEN and CDR2 SYDVKM. This CDR3 contains 16 residues. V lost 4 bases to trimming and J lost 0 bases, with 13 bases between them. The chain's CDR3 is CASSSLGGASGNTIYF. CDR3 in DNA: TGTGCCAGCAGTTCCCTCGGGGGGGCCTCTGGAAACACCATATATTTT.

This clone was recorded a few times. This chain connects TRBV5-1 to TRBJ1-3; D unresolved. The length of the CDR3 is 14 residues. V was shortened by 2 bases and J by 1 base, with 7 bases between the two germline ends. The germline V gene has CDR1 SGHRS and CDR2 YFSETQ. CDR3 DNA: TGCGCCAGCAGCTTCGAGGGTTCTGGAAACACCATATATTTT. Translated, it gives CASSFEGSGNTIYF.

The chain combines TRBV5-3 with TRBJ2-3; 7 nucleotides line up with TRBD2. TRBV5-3 is identified as an open reading frame with a role that is uncertain. V trimming: 3 bases; J trimming: 8 bases; junction bases outside the gene matches: 12. The CDR3 sequence is 15 residues long. The CDR3 loop is CARSWAGTKKSTQYF. The CDR3, as DNA: TGTGCCAGAAGCTGGGCCGGGACTAAGAAGAGTACGCAGTATTTT.

The chain employs TRBV7-3 and TRBJ2-5; the match to TRBD2 covers 8 bases. Trimming at V came to 0 bases and at J to 1 base, leaving 1 base not matched to a gene. The length of the CDR3 is 15 residues. CDR1 and CDR2 (germline): SGHTA, FQGTGA. The CDR3 sequence: CASSLTGTSQETQYF. In DNA form, the CDR3 reads TGTGCCAGCAGCTTAACGGGGACTAGCCAAGAGACCCAGTACTTC.

J is TRBJ2-1 and V is TRBV19; 8 nucleotides line up with TRBD2. V dropped 7 bases and J dropped 8; count of bases not matched to a gene: 10. CDR1 and CDR2 (germline): LNHDA, SQIVND (reference sequence). The CDR3 sequence is 14 residues long. CDR3 in amino acids: CASKVRGGSHEQFF. DNA for the CDR3: TGTGCCAGTAAGGTCCGCGGGGGGTCCCATGAGCAGTTCTTC.

The genes are TRBV5-5 and TRBJ2-7; 7 nucleotides line up with TRBD2. After removal of 0 bases from V and 2 bases from J, the junction contained 8 bases not matched to a gene. CDR1 and CDR2 (germline): SGHKS, YYEKEE (reference sequence). The CDR3 is 16 amino acids. This CDR3 is CASSLALGGIPYEQYF. For the CDR3, the DNA is TGTGCCAGCAGCTTGGCGTTGGGAGGGATACCCTACGAGCAGTACTTC.

The V call is TRBV4-1, the J call TRBJ1-1; tentative D call: TRBD1 (6 bases). Per the germline V gene, CDR1 is MGHRA and CDR2 is YSYEKL. The CDR3 is 14 amino acids. The V gene lost 2 bases and the J gene lost 2 bases, with 9 bases spanning the gap. CDR3 in DNA: TGCGCCAGCAGCCAAACGGACAGCAACACTGAAGCTTTCTTT. Translation: CASSQTDSNTEAFF.